The clone carrying this TCR beta chain has only a few counts. These data come from a study of blood T cell repertoires in COVID-19. Assay used: immunoSEQ multiplex PCR; TCRdb lists only in-frame clones, some missing. Among under 200,000 clones, roughly 80% were seen once, and the ten largest hold around 7.8%. The sequence derives from a woman aged 55-69 years with COVID-19, enrolled during active disease. The specimen sequenced was peripheral blood.

The CDR3 loop reads CATKRGVTDTQYF. The CDR3 DNA follows: TGTGCCACCAAGCGGGGGGTCACAGATACGCAGTATTTT. J is TRBJ2-3 and V is TRBV7-8; TRBD2 agrees at 9 bases. V lost 10 bases, J lost 2 bases, and 4 bases stayed unmatched. This CDR3 region has 13 residues. In germline, CDR1 is SGHVS, CDR2 FQNEAQ.